The sequence of this T cell receptor (beta chain) was determined in a study of shared clonotypes between healthy human individuals. CDR3 length: 15 residues. Looked up from germline, CDR1 is SNHLY and CDR2 is FYNNEI. TCRdb keeps only in-frame clones here, not all; method: immunoSEQ multiplex PCR. Seen here are over a million clones, about 96% observed once, and the top ten hold roughly 1.1%. Concerning this clone itself: One junction end does not reproduce the germline sequence, and a read error may be involved.

The chain couples TRBV2 to TRBJ1-5; D is perhaps TRBD1 (6 bases). This receptor was taken from a man under 40 in good health. The specimen sequenced was naive CD4+ T cells sorted from blood. Subset described: CD45RA+ positively selected. The DNA of the CDR3 is TGTGCCAGCAATGAACAGGGAAATAGCAATCAGCCCCAGCATTTT. Translating it yields CASNEQGNSNQPQHF.